This entry lists 8 T cell receptor beta chains sequenced from one sample in a study of blood T cell repertoires in COVID-19. The data were produced by immunoSEQ multiplex PCR, yet TCRdb's version contains in-frame clones alone and is incomplete. This sample has about 380,000 clones, with 81% found just once. Sequenced material: peripheral blood. The receptors stem from a human donor with acute or convalescent COVID-19. The donor label of this sample is uncertain.

The V and J genes are TRBV6-1 and TRBJ2-3; 8 bases are a match to TRBD2. CDR3 length: 16 amino acids. Per germline, CDR1 MNHNS and CDR2 SASEGT. J was trimmed by 8 bases and V by 2 bases; bases with no gene match: 12. CDR3 in DNA: TGTGCCAGCAGTGAATGGGGCGGGGGGCTTGTCGGTACGCAGTATTTT. Protein: CASSEWGGGLVGTQYF.

This clone was counted a single time. For the CDR3, the DNA is TGCGCCAGCAGCTTGTTAAGGGACAGCTCTGGGGCCAACGTCCTGACTTTC. It specifies CASSLLRDSSGANVLTF. The rearrangement uses TRBV5-1 and TRBJ2-6; 7 nucleotides match TRBD1. The germline CDR1 and CDR2 sequences are SGHRS and YFSETQ. The CDR3 is 17 residues long. V dropped 1 base and J dropped 0; count of bases not matched to a gene: 4.

The chain has TRBV6-5 and TRBJ2-7; a weak D match, TRBD2 (6 bases). Germline assignment: CDR1 MNHEY and CDR2 SVGAGI. This CDR3 region has 13 residues. V was pared by 8 bases and J by 4 bases, with 15 bases between. The chain's CDR3 is CASAGLRLYEQYF. For the CDR3, the DNA is TGTGCCAGCGCGGGATTACGACTATACGAGCAGTACTTC.

V gene TRBV11-2 combines with J gene TRBJ2-7, with a possible D match to TRBD2 (6 bases). CDR1 and CDR2 (germline): SGHAT, FQNNGV. CDR3 length: 14 residues. The ends were cut back, 1 base at V and 6 bases at J, with 13 bases in the middle. CDR3 nucleotides: TGTGCCAGCAGCTTAGCCCTGGGACTGAGCGAGCAGTACTTC. This encodes CASSLALGLSEQYF.

The chain combines TRBV7-9 with TRBJ2-5; TRBD2 matches at 11 bases. In germline, CDR1 is SEHNR, CDR2 FQNEAQ (reference sequence). Trimming took 5 bases from V and 4 from J; bases not matched to a gene: 6. CDR3 length: 15 amino acids. The CDR3 protein is CASSALAGGGETQYF. The CDR3 DNA is TGTGCCAGCAGCGCTTTAGCGGGGGGGGGAGAGACCCAGTACTTC.

The sample holds one count of this clone. The chain uses TRBV5-1 and TRBJ2-1; perhaps TRBD2 as D (6 bases). The CDR3 has 15 residues. The germline V gene has CDR1 SGHRS and CDR2 YFSETQ. Trimming pared 4 bases from V and 9 bases from J, leaving 20 bases between. The CDR3 coding sequence is TGCGCCAGCAGCCCCTCCAGACTAGTTTTCAGTGAGCAGTTCTTC. Its protein is CASSPSRLVFSEQFF.

The chain recombines TRBV10-3 with TRBJ2-7, with D unclear. The CDR3 runs 12 residues. V was shortened by 3 bases and J by 3 bases, with 6 bases between the two germline ends. In germline, CDR1 is ENHRY, CDR2 SYGVKD. CDR3 bases: TGTGCCATCAGTGACAACGGCTACGAGCAGTACTTC. The encoded protein is CAISDNGYEQYF.

This chain joins TRBV3-1 (or the pseudogene TRBV3-2) and TRBJ1-1; D is possibly TRBD1 (5 bases). Germline values: CDR1 LGHDT, CDR2 YNNKEL (reference sequence). This CDR3 contains 13 residues. V was cut by 0 bases and J by 11 bases, with 13 bases left in between. The CDR3: CASSQDRRGEAFF. The CDR3 coding sequence is TGTGCCAGCAGCCAAGATCGGAGGGGAGAGGCTTTCTTT.